A single sample is the source of the 20 T cell receptor beta chains below, sequenced in a study of cytomegalovirus exposure and HLA in healthy donors. Amplification used 60 Vbeta primers and 13 Jbeta primers. Produced via immunoSEQ multiplex PCR; TCRdb's table is partial and in-frame only. The sample lists fewer than 130,000 clones, less than 75% occurring once. The sample was PBMCs. Every receptor here comes from a man aged 40-50 years in good health and CMV-seropositive.

On this clone: Its ends do not fully match the called genes, so a read error is possible. This chain links TRBV6-5 with TRBJ1-1; D ambiguous. There are 15 residues in the CDR3. Germline assignment: CDR1 MNHEY and CDR2 SVGAGI. This chain's CDR3 is CASSDSWTRRGEAFF. The CDR3 DNA reads as TGTGCCAGCAGTGACTCTTGGACTCGTCGAGGGGAAGCTTTCTTT.

The chain is built from TRBV5-8 and TRBJ2-6; unclear D gene. Germline V gene sequence: CDR1 SGHTS, CDR2 YDEGEE. The V end was cut by 8 bases, the J end by 2 bases, with 14 bases between. This CDR3 region has 15 residues. In DNA, the CDR3 is TGTGCCAGTAGAGATCGAAATACTGGGGCCAACGTCCTGACTTTC. Its protein is CASRDRNTGANVLTF. The whole variable domain, remainder taken from reference TRBV5-8 and TRBJ2-6, is EAGVTQSPTHLIKTRGQQATLRCSPISGHTSVYWYQQALGLGLQFLLWYDEGEERNRGNFPPRFSGRQFPNYSSELNVNALELEDSALYLCASRDRNTGANVLTFGAGSRLTVL.

V usage is TRBV5-1 and J usage is TRBJ1-4; the D is unclear. This CDR3 has 14 residues. Trimming shortened V by 0 bases and J by 4 bases, and 7 bases separated the two germline ends. Germline CDR1 is SGHRS and CDR2 is YFSETQ. The DNA of the CDR3 is TGCGCCAGCAGCTTGGGCAGGAATAATGAAAAACTGTTTTTT. This encodes CASSLGRNNEKLFF.

This clone turned up a few times. This chain links TRBV7-9 with TRBJ2-7, with TRBD2 identical over 7 bases. V shed 6 bases, J shed 4 bases, and the junction held 12 bases outside the gene matches. The CDR3 extends over 15 amino acids. Germline CDR1 SEHNR, CDR2 FQNEAQ (reference sequence). DNA for the CDR3: TGTGCCAGCAGTCCTGGACTAGGGATGATTTACGAGCAGTACTTC. The encoded protein is CASSPGLGMIYEQYF.

This clone was detected only once. The rearrangement joins TRBV19 to TRBJ2-1, with a tentative D call TRBD1 (6 bases). The CDR3 spans 15 residues. CDR1 is LNHDA, CDR2 SQIVND, per germline (reference sequence). Trimming removed 5 bases at V and 0 bases at J, with 11 bases between. CDR3 DNA sequence: TGTGCCAGTAGTTCCGACAGGAGCTCCTACAATGAGCAGTTCTTC. It yields the protein CASSSDRSSYNEQFF.

This chain connects TRBV5-1 to TRBJ1-1, with TRBD1 matching over 7 bases. Germline values: CDR1 SGHRS, CDR2 YFSETQ. This CDR3 has 14 residues. V lost 3 bases to trimming and J lost 1 base; unmatched junction nucleotides: 3. This CDR3 reads CASSSTGTNTEAFF. The CDR3 DNA follows: TGCGCCAGCAGCTCGACAGGGACGAACACTGAAGCTTTCTTT.

Only a few counts were recorded for this clone. The gene calls are TRBV28 and TRBJ2-7; D call uncertain. The V gene's germline CDR1 is MDHEN and CDR2 SYDVKM. V dropped 5 bases and J dropped 3 bases, with 11 bases sitting between them. This CDR3 region has 13 residues. The CDR3 spells CASSLLNFYEQYF. The CDR3 bases are TGTGCCAGCAGTCTACTCAATTTCTACGAGCAGTACTTC.

This clone has a handful of counts. This chain connects TRBV5-4 to TRBJ1-2; possibly TRBD1 for D (6 bases). Germline CDR1 and CDR2: SGHNT and YYREEE (reference sequence). V lost 4 bases, J lost 5 bases, and 12 bases lay in between. The CDR3 is 13 residues long. The CDR3 DNA reads as TGTGCCAGCAGCCCAGGGGAGGGGTATGGCTACACCTTC. As protein: CASSPGEGYGYTF.

The rearrangement uses TRBV5-1 and TRBJ2-3, with 11 bases aligning to TRBD2. Per germline, CDR1 SGHRS and CDR2 YFSETQ. The CDR3 extends over 16 amino acids. The junction had 8 bases not matched to a gene; V was cut back by 0 bases and J by 8 bases. The CDR3 spells CASSLAIAGGAGTQYF. CDR3 in DNA: TGCGCCAGCAGCTTGGCCATAGCGGGAGGGGCGGGTACGCAGTATTTT.

The V gene is TRBV6-5, the J gene TRBJ2-5, with TRBD2 identical over 7 bases. Germline loops: CDR1 MNHEY, CDR2 SVGAGI. V lost 7 bases, J lost 4 bases, and 12 bases stayed unmatched. The CDR3 sequence is 15 residues long. The CDR3 here is CASIRAGNSGETQYF. In DNA form, the CDR3 reads TGTGCCAGCATCAGAGCGGGAAACTCGGGAGAGACCCAGTACTTC.

The chain is built from TRBV6-1 and TRBJ1-2; 7 nucleotides agree with TRBD1. Germline V gives CDR1 MNHNS, CDR2 SASEGT. This CDR3 comprises 13 residues. V lost 6 bases to trimming and J lost 2 bases; unmatched junction nucleotides: 3. The CDR3 sequence is CASRIQGNYGYTF. CDR3 nucleotide sequence: TGTGCCAGCAGAATACAGGGGAACTATGGCTACACCTTC.

CDR3 sequence reads: CASSLATVAGGANTGELFF. The CDR3 bases are TGCGCCAGCAGCTTGGCCACTGTAGCGGGAGGCGCGAACACCGGGGAGCTGTTTTTT. The rearrangement joins TRBV5-1 to TRBJ2-2; 10 bases are shared with TRBD2. Germline-derived CDR1 and CDR2 are SGHRS and YFSETQ. V gave up 0 bases and J gave up 0 bases; unmatched junction bases: 8. There are 19 residues in the CDR3.

The rearrangement uses TRBV5-1 and TRBJ2-2; TRBD1 is a possible D gene (6 bases). Trimming shortened V by 0 bases and J by 3 bases, and 6 bases separated the two germline ends. The CDR3 has 14 amino acids. Germline-derived CDR1 and CDR2 are SGHRS and YFSETQ. The CDR3 loop is CASSLGQDTGELFF. The DNA for the CDR3 is TGCGCCAGCAGCTTGGGACAGGACACCGGGGAGCTGTTTTTT.

This clone was picked up many times. The genes are TRBV6-4 and TRBJ2-3; 10 bases match TRBD2. J was trimmed by 0 bases and V by 0 bases; bases with no gene match: 0. The germline V gene has CDR1 MRHNA and CDR2 SNTAGT. The CDR3 loop spans 16 amino acids. Here the CDR3 reads CASSDSTSGSTDTQYF. CDR3 DNA sequence: TGTGCCAGCAGTGACTCGACTAGCGGGAGCACAGATACGCAGTATTTT.

CDR3 region: CATSTPPGHQTGNTEAFF. The CDR3 bases are TGTGCCACCAGCACCCCCCCCGGACACCAGACCGGGAACACTGAAGCTTTCTTT. J is TRBJ1-1 and V is TRBV15; D perhaps matches TRBD1 (5 bases). Germline V gene lookup returns CDR1 LNHNV and CDR2 YYDKDF (reference sequence). V dropped 4 bases and J dropped 1 base, with 22 bases sitting between them. The CDR3 spans 18 residues.

The chain recombines TRBV28 with TRBJ2-7, with 9 positions matching TRBD1. The germline gives CDR1 MDHEN, CDR2 SYDVKM. V lost 6 bases to trimming and J lost 2 bases; unmatched junction nucleotides: 5. The CDR3 is made up of 14 amino acids. The CDR3 loop reads CASSLTGGTYEQYF. The CDR3 nucleotides are TGTGCCAGCAGCCTGACAGGGGGAACCTACGAGCAGTACTTC.

There are a few counts of this clone. The chain carries TRBV19 and TRBJ2-3; 15 positions match TRBD2. After removal of 4 bases from V and 5 bases from J, the junction contained 1 base not matched to a gene. CDR3 length equals 15 residues. The germline CDR1 and CDR2 sequences are LNHDA and SQIVND (reference sequence). The CDR3 loop is CASSRTSGGGDTQYF. In DNA, the CDR3 is TGTGCCAGTAGTAGGACTAGCGGGGGGGGAGATACGCAGTATTTT.

This chain joins TRBV28 and TRBJ2-7; TRBD2 aligns across 10 bases. The ends lost 2 bases at V and 5 bases at J; junction bases unmatched: 12. From germline, CDR1 is MDHEN and CDR2 SYDVKM. The length of the CDR3 is 17 residues. CDR3 in amino acids: CASSLMYGLAGENEQYF. The CDR3 bases are TGTGCCAGCAGTTTAATGTATGGGCTAGCGGGAGAGAACGAGCAGTACTTC.

The chain carries TRBV7-2 and TRBJ1-5, with D unresolved. Trimming removed 4 bases at V and 6 bases at J, with 10 bases between. Germline CDR1 and CDR2: SGHTA and FQGNSA. The CDR3 runs to 13 residues. This CDR3 reads CASSSARSQPQHF. The CDR3 DNA reads as TGTGCCAGCAGCTCAGCAAGGAGTCAGCCCCAGCATTTT.

This sequence joins TRBV19 and TRBJ2-1, with D possibly matching TRBD2 (6 bases). Germline assignment: CDR1 LNHDA and CDR2 SQIVND (reference sequence). V lost 4 bases and J lost 0, with 10 bases in between. CDR3 length: 15 residues. The CDR3 coding sequence is TGTGCCAGTAGTACCCGGACTAACTCCTACAATGAGCAGTTCTTC. It is translated as CASSTRTNSYNEQFF.